This T cell receptor beta chain was found in a study of response to subunit inactivated influenza vaccine. General observations from the study: There was a suggestion from the authors that each seasonal influenza vaccination recruits few new T cells.

Trimming left V 4 bases short and J 9 bases short, with 16 bases between. Germline CDR1 and CDR2: SGHRS and YFSETQ. This CDR3 region has 13 residues. There are many counts of this clonotype. As yet, its antigen is unknown. MiXCR, run by TCRdb on the RT-PCR reads, gives a single entry per CDR3 protein. The profile shows about 520,000 distinct CDR3 sequences, approximately 6.9% of them singletons. Specimen: PBMCs from blood, collected around 25 months after vaccination. This sequence was found in a man aged 45 to 75 who received an inactivated influenza vaccine. The chain couples TRBV5-1 to TRBJ1-1; D is undetermined. CDR3 bases: TGCGCCAGCAGCCCGTTAGACCGGATCAAAGCTTTCTTT. The encoded protein is CASSPLDRIKAFF.